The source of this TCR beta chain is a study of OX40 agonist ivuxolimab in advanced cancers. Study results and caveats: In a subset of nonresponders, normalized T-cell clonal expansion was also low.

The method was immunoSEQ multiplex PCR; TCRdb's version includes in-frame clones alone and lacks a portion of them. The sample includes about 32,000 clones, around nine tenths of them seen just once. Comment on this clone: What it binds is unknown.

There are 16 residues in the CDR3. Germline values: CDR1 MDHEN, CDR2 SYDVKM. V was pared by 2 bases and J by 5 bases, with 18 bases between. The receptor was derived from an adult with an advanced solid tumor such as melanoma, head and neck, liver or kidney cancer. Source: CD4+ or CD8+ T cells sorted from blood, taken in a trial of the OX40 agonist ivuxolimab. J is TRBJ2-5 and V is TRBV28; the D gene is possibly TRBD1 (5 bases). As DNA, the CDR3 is TGTGCCAGCAGTTTAGGTGCAGGGCTCAGCACGGAGACCCAGTACTTC. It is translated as CASSLGAGLSTETQYF.